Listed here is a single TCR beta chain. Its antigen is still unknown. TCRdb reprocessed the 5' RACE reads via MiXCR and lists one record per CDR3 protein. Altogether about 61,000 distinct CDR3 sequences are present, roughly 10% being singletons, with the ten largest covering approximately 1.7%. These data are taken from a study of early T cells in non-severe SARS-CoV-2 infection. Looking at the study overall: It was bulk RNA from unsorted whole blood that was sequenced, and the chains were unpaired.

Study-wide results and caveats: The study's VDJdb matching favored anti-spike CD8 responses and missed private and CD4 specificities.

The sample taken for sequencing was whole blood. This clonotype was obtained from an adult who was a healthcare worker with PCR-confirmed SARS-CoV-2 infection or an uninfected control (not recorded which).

CDR3: CASSSSMRGTYNEQFF. The CDR3 DNA follows: TGTGCCAGCAGCTCCTCGATGCGGGGGACTTACAATGAGCAGTTCTTC. The rearrangement links TRBV11-3 to TRBJ2-1, with 7 bases matching TRBD2. Trimming at V came to 4 bases and at J to 4 bases, leaving 10 bases not matched to a gene. There are 16 residues in the CDR3. Germline V gene sequence: CDR1 SGHNT, CDR2 YENEEA.